This TCR beta chain was recorded in a study of OX40 agonist ivuxolimab in advanced cancers. Study information: Enrollees could have had prior anti-PD-1, anti-PD-L1 or anti-CTLA-4 therapy, which 35% to 40% had received.

Data came from immunoSEQ multiplex PCR; TCRdb stores just in-frame clones and leaves some out. The data hold tens of thousands of clones, with 85% to 90% observed a single time. Germline lookup yields CDR1 SGHAT and CDR2 FQNNGV. Trimming removed 1 base from V and 7 bases from J, with 11 bases in between. The CDR3 sequence is 14 residues long. This receptor was identified in an adult with an advanced solid tumor such as melanoma, head and neck, liver or kidney cancer. The rearrangement joins TRBV11-2 to TRBJ2-1, with D perhaps TRBD1 (5 bases). The specimen was CD4+ or CD8+ T cells sorted from blood, collected in a trial of the OX40 agonist ivuxolimab. The CDR3 DNA reads as TGTGCCAGCAGCTTAGTTCAGGGTGGGAATGAGCAGTTCTTC. Encoded protein: CASSLVQGGNEQFF.